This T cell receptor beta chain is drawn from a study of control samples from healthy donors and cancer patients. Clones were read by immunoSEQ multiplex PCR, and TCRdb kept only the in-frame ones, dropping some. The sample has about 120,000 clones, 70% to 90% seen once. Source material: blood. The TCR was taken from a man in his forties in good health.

The CDR3 loop is CASSESARSSSYNEQFF. The CDR3 DNA reads TGCGCCAGCAGTGAGTCGGCTCGCTCGAGCTCCTACAATGAGCAGTTCTTC. This sequence joins TRBV10-2 and TRBJ2-1; D is undetermined. The CDR3 contains 17 residues. Germline V gene data show CDR1 as WSHSY and CDR2 as SAAADI. Trimming pared 0 bases from V and 0 bases from J, leaving 12 bases between.